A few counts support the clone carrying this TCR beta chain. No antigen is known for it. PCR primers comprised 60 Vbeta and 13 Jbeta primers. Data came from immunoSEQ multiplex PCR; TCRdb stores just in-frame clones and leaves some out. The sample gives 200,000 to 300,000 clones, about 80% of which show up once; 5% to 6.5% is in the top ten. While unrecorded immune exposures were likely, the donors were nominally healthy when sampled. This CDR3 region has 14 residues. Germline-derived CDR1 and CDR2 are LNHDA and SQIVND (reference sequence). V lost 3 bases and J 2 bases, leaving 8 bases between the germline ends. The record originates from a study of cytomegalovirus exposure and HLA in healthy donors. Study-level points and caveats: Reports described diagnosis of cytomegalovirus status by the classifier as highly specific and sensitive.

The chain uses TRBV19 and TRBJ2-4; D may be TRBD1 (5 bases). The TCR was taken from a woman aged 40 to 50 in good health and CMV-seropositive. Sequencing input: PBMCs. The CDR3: CASSMGPSKNIQYF. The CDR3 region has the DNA TGTGCCAGTAGTATGGGGCCTTCCAAAAACATTCAGTACTTC.